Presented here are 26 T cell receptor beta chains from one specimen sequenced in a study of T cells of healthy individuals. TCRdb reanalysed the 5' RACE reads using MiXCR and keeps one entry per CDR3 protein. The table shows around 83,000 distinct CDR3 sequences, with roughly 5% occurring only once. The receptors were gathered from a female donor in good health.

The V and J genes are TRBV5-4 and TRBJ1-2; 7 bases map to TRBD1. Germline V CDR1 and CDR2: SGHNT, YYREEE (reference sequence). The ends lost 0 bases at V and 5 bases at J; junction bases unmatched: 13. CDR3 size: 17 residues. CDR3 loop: CASSLAPDRNYLYGYTF. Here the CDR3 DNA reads TGTGCCAGCAGCTTGGCCCCGGACAGGAATTACCTATATGGCTACACCTTC.

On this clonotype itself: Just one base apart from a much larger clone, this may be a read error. CDR3 loop: CASSLNTGQDASPLHF. In nucleotides, the CDR3 is TGCGCCAGCAGCCTAAATACTGGACAGGACGCTTCACCCCTCCACTTT. The J gene is TRBJ1-6, the V gene TRBV5-1; 7 nucleotides align to TRBD1. The CDR3 contains 16 residues. CDR1 is SGHRS and CDR2 is YFSETQ in the germline V gene. After removal of 4 bases from V and 9 bases from J, the junction contained 13 bases not matched to a gene.

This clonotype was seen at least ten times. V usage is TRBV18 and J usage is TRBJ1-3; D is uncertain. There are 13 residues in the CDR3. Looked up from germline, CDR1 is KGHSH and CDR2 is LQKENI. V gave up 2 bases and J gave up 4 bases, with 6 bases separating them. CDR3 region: CASSPAWGNTIYF. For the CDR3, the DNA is TGTGCCAGCTCACCAGCGTGGGGAAACACCATATATTTT.

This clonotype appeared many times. CDR3 in amino acids: CASMIGGWGANNSPLHF. The CDR3, as DNA: TGTGCCAGCATGATTGGGGGGTGGGGGGCAAATAATTCACCCCTCCACTTT. The J gene is TRBJ1-6, the V gene TRBV7-2; D may be TRBD1 (6 bases). This CDR3 has 17 residues. The ends were cut back, 7 bases at V and 5 bases at J, with 21 bases in the middle. The V gene's germline CDR1 is SGHTA and CDR2 FQGNSA.

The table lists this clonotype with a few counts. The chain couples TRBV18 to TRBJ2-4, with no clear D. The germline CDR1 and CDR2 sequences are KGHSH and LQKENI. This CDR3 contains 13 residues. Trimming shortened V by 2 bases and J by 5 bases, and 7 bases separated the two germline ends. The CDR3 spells CASSPTEENIQYF. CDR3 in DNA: TGTGCCAGCTCACCAACAGAGGAAAACATTCAGTACTTC.

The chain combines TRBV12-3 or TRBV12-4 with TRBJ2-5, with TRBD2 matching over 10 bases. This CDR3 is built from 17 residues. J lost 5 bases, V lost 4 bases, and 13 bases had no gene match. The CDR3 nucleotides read TGTGCCAGCAGTTCCCGGCCGAGAAGCGGGAGGGTTGAGACCCAGTACTTC. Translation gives CASSSRPRSGRVETQYF.

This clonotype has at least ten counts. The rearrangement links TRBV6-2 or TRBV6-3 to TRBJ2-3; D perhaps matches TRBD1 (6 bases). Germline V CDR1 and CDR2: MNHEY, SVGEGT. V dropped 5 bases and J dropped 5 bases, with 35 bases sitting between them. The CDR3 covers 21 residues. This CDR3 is CASSKGVPTQQGRTGRDTQYF. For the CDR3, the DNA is TGTGCCAGCAGTAAGGGGGTCCCCACCCAACAGGGACGTACGGGACGAGATACGCAGTATTTT.

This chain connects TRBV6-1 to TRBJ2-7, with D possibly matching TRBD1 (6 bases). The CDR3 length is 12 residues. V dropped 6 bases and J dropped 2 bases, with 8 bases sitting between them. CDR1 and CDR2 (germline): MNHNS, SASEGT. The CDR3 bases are TGTGCCAGCAGGAGGGGGACCTACGAGCAGTACTTC. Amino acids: CASRRGTYEQYF.

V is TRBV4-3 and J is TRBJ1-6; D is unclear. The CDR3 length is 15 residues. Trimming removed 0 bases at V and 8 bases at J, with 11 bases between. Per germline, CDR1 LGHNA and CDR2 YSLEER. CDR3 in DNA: TGCGCCAGCAGCCAAGATCTTTACGGGGATTCACCCCTCCACTTT. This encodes CASSQDLYGDSPLHF.

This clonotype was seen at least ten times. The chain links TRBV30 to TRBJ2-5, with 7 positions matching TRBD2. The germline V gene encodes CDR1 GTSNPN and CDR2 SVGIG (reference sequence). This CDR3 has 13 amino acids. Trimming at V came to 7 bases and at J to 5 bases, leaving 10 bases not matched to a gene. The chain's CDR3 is CAFLSGGMETQYF. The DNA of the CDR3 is TGTGCCTTCCTCTCCGGGGGGATGGAGACCCAGTACTTC.

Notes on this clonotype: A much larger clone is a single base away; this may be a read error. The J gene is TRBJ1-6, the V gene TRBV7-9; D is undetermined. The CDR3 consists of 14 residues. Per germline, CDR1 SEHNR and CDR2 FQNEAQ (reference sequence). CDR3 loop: CASSPGLGNSPPHF. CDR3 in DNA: TGTGCCAGCAGCCCGGGGTTGGGGAATTCACCCCCCCACTTT.

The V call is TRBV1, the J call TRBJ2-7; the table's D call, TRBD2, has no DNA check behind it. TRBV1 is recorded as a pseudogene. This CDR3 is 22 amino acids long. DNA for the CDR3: TGCACCAGCAGCCAAGCCAGGGAGGCCGACAGGGGCGAGACTAGCGAGGCCTACGAGCAGTACTTC. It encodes CTSSQAREADRGETSEAYEQYF.

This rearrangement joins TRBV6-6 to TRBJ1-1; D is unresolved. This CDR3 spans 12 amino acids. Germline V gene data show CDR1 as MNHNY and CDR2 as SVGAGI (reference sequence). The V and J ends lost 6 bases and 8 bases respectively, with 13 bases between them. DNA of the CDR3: TGTGCCAGCAGCTGGGAAATGGGGGAAGCTTTCTTT. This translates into CASSWEMGEAFF.

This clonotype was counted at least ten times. The CDR3 is CASSPFEKGQGVDEQYF. The CDR3 bases are TGTGCCAGCAGCCCCTTCGAGAAGGGGCAGGGGGTTGACGAGCAGTACTTC. The chain combines TRBV7-6 with TRBJ2-7; 7 bases agree with TRBD1. V was clipped by 5 bases and J by 5 bases; unmatched bases: 18. The CDR3 length is 17 residues. Germline CDR1 and CDR2: SGHVS and FNYEAQ.

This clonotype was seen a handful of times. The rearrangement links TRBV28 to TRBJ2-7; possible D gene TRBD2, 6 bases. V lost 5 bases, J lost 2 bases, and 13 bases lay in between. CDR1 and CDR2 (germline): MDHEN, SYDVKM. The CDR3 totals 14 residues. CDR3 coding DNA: TGTGCCAGCAGTCGCGGGACTGGTCCCTACGAGCAGTACTTC. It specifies CASSRGTGPYEQYF.

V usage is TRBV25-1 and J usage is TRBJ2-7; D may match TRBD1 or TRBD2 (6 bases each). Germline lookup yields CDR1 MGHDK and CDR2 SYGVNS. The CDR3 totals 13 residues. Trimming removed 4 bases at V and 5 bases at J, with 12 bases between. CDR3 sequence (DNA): TGTGCCAGCAGTGTTGGGGGGCCCCACGAGCAGTACTTC. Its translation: CASSVGGPHEQYF.

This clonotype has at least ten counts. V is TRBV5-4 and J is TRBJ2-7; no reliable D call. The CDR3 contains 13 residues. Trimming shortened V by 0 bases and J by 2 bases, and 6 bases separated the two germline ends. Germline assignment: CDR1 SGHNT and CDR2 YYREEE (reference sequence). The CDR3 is CASSLASTYEQYF. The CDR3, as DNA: TGTGCCAGCAGCTTGGCGAGTACCTACGAGCAGTACTTC.

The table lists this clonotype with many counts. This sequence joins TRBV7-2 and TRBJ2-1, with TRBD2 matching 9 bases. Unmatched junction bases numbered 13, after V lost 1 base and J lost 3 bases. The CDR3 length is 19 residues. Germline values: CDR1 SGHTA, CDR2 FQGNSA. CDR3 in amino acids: CASSLDPRGGGRGYNEQFF. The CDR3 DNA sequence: TGTGCCAGCAGCTTAGATCCCAGGGGAGGCGGGAGGGGCTACAATGAGCAGTTCTTC.

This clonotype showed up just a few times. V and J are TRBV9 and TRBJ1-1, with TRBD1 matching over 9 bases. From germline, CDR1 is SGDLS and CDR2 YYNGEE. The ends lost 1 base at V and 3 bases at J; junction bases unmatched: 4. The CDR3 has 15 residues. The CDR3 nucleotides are TGTGCCAGCAGCGTAAATTGGGACAGGGACACTGAAGCTTTCTTT. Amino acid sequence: CASSVNWDRDTEAFF.

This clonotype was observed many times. The chain's CDR3 is CASSEVGPDTQYF. The CDR3 coding sequence is TGTGCCAGCAGTGAAGTGGGGCCAGATACGCAGTATTTT. The chain joins TRBV6-1 to TRBJ2-3; weak D call: TRBD1 (5 bases). There are 13 residues in the CDR3. Per the germline V gene, CDR1 is MNHNS and CDR2 is SASEGT. Between the trimmed V and J ends, which lost 1 base and 4 bases, there was a span of 6 bases.

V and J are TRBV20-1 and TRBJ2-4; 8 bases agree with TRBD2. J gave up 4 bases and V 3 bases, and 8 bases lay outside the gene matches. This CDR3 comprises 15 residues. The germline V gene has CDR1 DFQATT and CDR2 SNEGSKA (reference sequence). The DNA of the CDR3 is TGCAGTGCTAGCAAGCGGGAGCTGGGTAAAAACATTCAGTACTTC. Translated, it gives CSASKRELGKNIQYF.

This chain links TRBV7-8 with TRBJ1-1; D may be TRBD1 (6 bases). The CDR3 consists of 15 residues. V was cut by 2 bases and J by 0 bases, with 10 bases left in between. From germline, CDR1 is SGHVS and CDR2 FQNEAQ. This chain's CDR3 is CASSLSPGVNTEAFF. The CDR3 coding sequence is TGTGCCAGCAGCTTAAGTCCAGGGGTGAACACTGAAGCTTTCTTT.

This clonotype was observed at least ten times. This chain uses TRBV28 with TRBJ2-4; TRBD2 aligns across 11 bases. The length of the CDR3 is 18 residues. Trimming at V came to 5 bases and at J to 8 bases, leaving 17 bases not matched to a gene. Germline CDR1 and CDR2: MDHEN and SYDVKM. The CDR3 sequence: CASSPKLAGGPMGDIQYF. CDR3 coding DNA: TGTGCCAGCAGTCCGAAGTTAGCGGGAGGGCCGATGGGAGACATTCAGTACTTC.

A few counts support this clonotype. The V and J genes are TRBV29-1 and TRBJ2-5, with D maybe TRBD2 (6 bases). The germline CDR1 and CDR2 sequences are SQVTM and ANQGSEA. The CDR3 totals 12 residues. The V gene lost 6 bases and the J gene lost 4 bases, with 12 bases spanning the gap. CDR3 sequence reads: CSVGDGGETQYF. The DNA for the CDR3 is TGCAGCGTCGGGGACGGGGGAGAGACCCAGTACTTC.

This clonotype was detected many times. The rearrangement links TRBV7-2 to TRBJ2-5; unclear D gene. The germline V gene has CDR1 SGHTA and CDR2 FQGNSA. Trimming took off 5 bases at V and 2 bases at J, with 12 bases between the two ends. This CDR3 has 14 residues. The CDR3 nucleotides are TGTGCCAGCAGCCACCGGGCCGGTCAAGAGACCCAGTACTTC. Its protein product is CASSHRAGQETQYF.

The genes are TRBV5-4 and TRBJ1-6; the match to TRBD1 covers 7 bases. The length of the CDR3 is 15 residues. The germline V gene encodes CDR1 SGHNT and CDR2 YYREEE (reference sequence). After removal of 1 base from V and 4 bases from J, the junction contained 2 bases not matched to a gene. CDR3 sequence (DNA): TGTGCCAGCAGCTTGAAGGGACAGTATAATTCACCCCTCCACTTT. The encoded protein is CASSLKGQYNSPLHF.